This TCR beta chain was sequenced for a study of regulatory T cells in long-lasting Graves disease. Study-level findings and limits: Fewer public clonotypes were shared by new patients (around 1,000) than by persistent patients (2,741).

This clonotype was found a few times. Its cognate antigen is unknown. Documented time point: newly diagnosed GD, antithyroid drugs for less than 3 months. Extracted RNA from PBMCs served as the source of the TCR library. With iRepertoire HTBI primers and Arm-PCR of CDR3 regions, TCR beta libraries were built. TCRdb called the multiplex PCR reads again in MiXCR, with one record for every CDR3 protein. Of about 470,000 distinct CDR3 sequences listed, about 16% are singletons. With 3 bases removed from V and 3 bases from J, the gap between germline ends came to 8 bases. The CDR3 length is 13 residues. The sample also formed part of further work on T cells in Graves' hyperthyroidism and ophthalmopathy. From that report: Uncontrolled infection, other autoimmune disease, pregnancy and lactation each barred patients from inclusion. First-round RT-PCR with HTBI primers amplified the TCR CDR3 region. Within blood appeared most thyroid clonotypes that had expanded above 0.001.

The origin of this receptor is a woman aged 25 to 39 with Graves disease. The chain joins TRBV12-3 or TRBV12-4 to TRBJ2-5; possibly TRBD1 for D (5 bases). Sequencing was performed on peripheral blood mononuclear cells (PBMCs), taken at new diagnosis, from a patient treated with antithyroid drugs. CDR3 protein: CASSFFREETQYF. Here the CDR3 DNA reads TGTGCCAGCAGTTTCTTCAGGGAAGAGACCCAGTACTTC.